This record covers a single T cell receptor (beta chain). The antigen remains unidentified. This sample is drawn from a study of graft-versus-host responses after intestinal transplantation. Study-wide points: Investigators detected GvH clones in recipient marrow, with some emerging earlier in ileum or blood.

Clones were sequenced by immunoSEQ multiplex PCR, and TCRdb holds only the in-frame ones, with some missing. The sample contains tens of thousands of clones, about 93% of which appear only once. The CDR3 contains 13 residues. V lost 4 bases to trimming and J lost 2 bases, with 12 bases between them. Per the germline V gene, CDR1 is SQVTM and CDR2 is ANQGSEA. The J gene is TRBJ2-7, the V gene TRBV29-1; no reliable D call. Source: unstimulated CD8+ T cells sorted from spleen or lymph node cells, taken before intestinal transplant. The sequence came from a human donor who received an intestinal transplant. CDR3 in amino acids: CSVGESSPYEQYF. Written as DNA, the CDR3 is TGCAGCGTTGGAGAGTCTTCTCCCTACGAGCAGTACTTC.